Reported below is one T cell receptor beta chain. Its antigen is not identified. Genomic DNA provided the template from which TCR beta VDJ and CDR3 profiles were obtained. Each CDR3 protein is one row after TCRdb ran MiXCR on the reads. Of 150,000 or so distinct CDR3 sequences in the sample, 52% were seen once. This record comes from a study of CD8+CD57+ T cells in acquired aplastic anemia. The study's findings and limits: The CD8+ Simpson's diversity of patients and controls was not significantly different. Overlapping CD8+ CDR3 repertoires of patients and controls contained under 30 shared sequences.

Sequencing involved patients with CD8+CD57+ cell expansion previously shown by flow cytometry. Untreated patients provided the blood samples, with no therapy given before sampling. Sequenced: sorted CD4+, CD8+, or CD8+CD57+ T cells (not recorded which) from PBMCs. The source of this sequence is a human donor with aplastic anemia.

CDR3 residues: CATSDVTGGNEKLFF. The CDR3 region has the DNA TGTGCCACCAGTGACGTGACAGGGGGTAATGAAAAACTGTTTTTT. The chain uses TRBV24-1 and TRBJ1-4; 9 bases align to TRBD1. There are 15 residues in the CDR3. The germline CDR1 and CDR2 sequences are KGHDR and SFDVKD. Trimming at V came to 4 bases and at J to 4 bases, leaving 3 bases not matched to a gene.